The table lists the clone carrying this TCR beta chain with a few counts. Its antigen is as yet unknown. This sample was included in a study of T cells after yellow fever vaccination. Whole-study findings and limits: Weaker in magnitude, the secondary response showed a faster peak on day 5 versus 15. One caveat is that FACS-sorted repertoires could contain abundant clonotypes contaminating from the bulk population. There was a small share of clonotypes that showed up in both the CD4 and CD8 compartments.

The 5'RACE template-switching step produced TCR cDNA and added a universal primer site and UMIs. TCRdb redid the calling of the 5' RACE reads with MiXCR, one entry per CDR3 protein. The profile covers hundreds of thousands of distinct CDR3 sequences, with approximately 18% appearing a single time and roughly a sixth taken by the ten largest. The germline gives CDR1 KGHDR, CDR2 SFDVKD. V was cut by 9 bases and J by 6 bases, with 19 bases left in between. The CDR3 is 15 residues long. The J gene is TRBJ1-4, the V gene TRBV24-1, with D unresolved. Sequenced material: PBMCs, taken before the yellow fever booster vaccination. This TCR was sampled from a young man who received the YFV17D yellow fever vaccine. In DNA form, the CDR3 reads TGTGCCACCTCATCCCCCACGGATCCCGATGAAAAACTGTTTTTT. It translates to CATSSPTDPDEKLFF.